The next 22 T cell receptor beta chains were all read from a single sample in a study of T-cell memory formation after mild COVID-19. In TCRdb, the 5' RACE reads were re-called with MiXCR into one record per CDR3 protein. The table shows 200,000 to 300,000 distinct CDR3 sequences, with 7.5% to 10% occurring only once. The sample consisted of PBMCs or a T cell subset sorted from them (not recorded which). These receptors were collected from a man between 18 and 35 years old who had mild COVID-19 (a few samples of this study predate the infection). Cell type and time point are not known.

This clonotype was seen a few times. The chain is built from TRBV7-2 and TRBJ1-3; D unclear. CDR1 and CDR2 from the germline V gene are SGHTA and FQGNSA. This CDR3 has 16 amino acids. V shed 1 base and J shed 0 bases, with 10 bases lying between them. The CDR3 nucleotides read TGTGCCAGCAGCTTAGTCGGCAGGCTCTCTGGAAACACCATATATTTT. Amino acids: CASSLVGRLSGNTIYF.

The chain is built from TRBV10-3 and TRBJ2-7, with 9 positions matching TRBD1. From germline, CDR1 is ENHRY and CDR2 SYGVKD. The V gene end was trimmed by 4 bases and the J gene end by 7 bases; junction bases not matched to a gene: 8. This CDR3 comprises 14 residues. The DNA for the CDR3 is TGTGCCATCAGTGGAGGGACAGGGTCGAATGAGCAGTACTTC. Protein product: CAISGGTGSNEQYF.

The chain joins TRBV5-1 to TRBJ1-2, with D unresolved. The germline V gene encodes CDR1 SGHRS and CDR2 YFSETQ. The CDR3 spans 14 residues. Trimming took 3 bases from V and 0 from J, leaving 9 bases between them. CDR3 in amino acids: CASSSGPSNYGYTF. Here the CDR3 DNA reads TGCGCCAGCAGCTCCGGGCCCTCTAACTATGGCTACACCTTC.

This clonotype has only a few counts. The DNA for the CDR3 is TGTGCCAGCAGCGTGGACAGCTTCAATGAGCAGTTCTTC. This translates into CASSVDSFNEQFF. The V call is TRBV7-8, the J call TRBJ2-1, with TRBD1 as a possible D gene (6 bases). The germline V gene has CDR1 SGHVS and CDR2 FQNEAQ. V lost 5 bases and J lost 6, with 11 bases in between. The CDR3 sequence is 13 residues long.

The DNA for the CDR3 is TGCGCCAGCAGCCTCGCGACTGATTATGGCTACACCTTC. Its translation is CASSLATDYGYTF. The chain is built from TRBV5-1 and TRBJ1-2; D gene uncertain. The CDR3 consists of 13 residues. Per the germline V gene, CDR1 is SGHRS and CDR2 is YFSETQ. V was cut by 4 bases and J by 5 bases, with 12 bases left in between.

This clonotype has more than one count but fewer than ten. The chain joins TRBV4-1 to TRBJ2-2; 9 bases agree with TRBD2. CDR1 is MGHRA, CDR2 YSYEKL, per germline. V lost 0 bases, J lost 1 base, and 0 bases stayed unmatched. The CDR3 loop spans 16 amino acids. The CDR3 DNA follows: TGCGCCAGCAGCCAAGATAGCGGGGGGAACACCGGGGAGCTGTTTTTT. This sequence encodes CASSQDSGGNTGELFF.

This clonotype was seen more than once but under ten times. This chain connects TRBV25-1 to TRBJ1-5; 9 bases align to TRBD1. Germline values: CDR1 MGHDK, CDR2 SYGVNS. Unmatched junction bases numbered 9, after V lost 2 bases and J lost 7 bases. The CDR3 totals 16 residues. The CDR3 reads CASSEGGQGTWQPQHF. The CDR3 DNA sequence: TGTGCCAGCAGTGAAGGGGGACAGGGTACCTGGCAGCCCCAGCATTTT.

The genes are TRBV14 and TRBJ2-2; tentative D call: TRBD1 (6 bases). V dropped 4 bases and J dropped 6 bases, with 15 bases sitting between them. Germline V CDR1 and CDR2: SGHDN, FVKESK. CDR3 length: 15 amino acids. The CDR3, as DNA: TGTGCCAGCAGCCGGGACGGGACAATCGCCGGGGAGCTGTTTTTT. Amino acids: CASSRDGTIAGELFF.

The genes are TRBV5-1 and TRBJ1-1; 7 bases agree with TRBD1. This CDR3 has 14 amino acids. With V trimmed by 4 bases and J by 5 bases, 8 bases remained unmatched. Germline V gene sequence: CDR1 SGHRS, CDR2 YFSETQ. CDR3 region: CASSTETGSTEAFF. The CDR3 DNA follows: TGCGCCAGCAGCACCGAGACAGGGAGTACTGAAGCTTTCTTT.

This clonotype has more than one count but fewer than ten. The V call is TRBV20-1, the J call TRBJ2-7; D may be TRBD1 (6 bases). Germline CDR1 is DFQATT and CDR2 is SNEGSKA (reference sequence). Between the trimmed V and J ends, which lost 3 bases and 3 bases, there was a span of 15 bases. This CDR3 contains 14 residues. CDR3 amino acids: CSARVGGANYEQYV. CDR3 in DNA: TGCAGTGCTAGGGTAGGGGGAGCTAACTACGAGCAGTACGTC.

The V gene is TRBV12-3 or TRBV12-4, the J gene TRBJ1-4, with D perhaps matching TRBD1 (5 bases). Trimming removed 5 bases at V and 4 bases at J, with 11 bases between. The CDR3 length is 14 residues. The CDR3 protein is CASSAGRINEKLFF. The CDR3 DNA sequence: TGTGCCAGCAGTGCGGGACGGATTAATGAAAAACTGTTTTTT.

The chain carries TRBV12-3 or TRBV12-4 and TRBJ1-1; D is ambiguous. This CDR3 is built from 15 residues. The V gene lost 0 bases and the J gene lost 1 base, with 9 bases spanning the gap. In DNA, the CDR3 is TGTGCCAGCAGTTTAGCCCCTGTTCCGAACACTGAAGCTTTCTTT. It yields the protein CASSLAPVPNTEAFF.

This clonotype was seen a handful of times. The CDR3 nucleotides read TGCGCCAGCAGCTTGGAAGCCCATGGGGGGAATGAAGCTTTCTTT. This translates into CASSLEAHGGNEAFF. The V and J genes are TRBV5-1 and TRBJ1-1, with a possible D match to TRBD1 (5 bases). The CDR3 extends over 15 amino acids. CDR1 and CDR2 (germline): SGHRS, YFSETQ. The germline V and J ends were trimmed by 0 bases and 7 bases, with 16 bases remaining between them.

The V gene is TRBV7-2, the J gene TRBJ2-5; 7 bases map to TRBD1. The CDR3 extends over 14 amino acids. Germline assignment: CDR1 SGHTA and CDR2 FQGNSA. V shed 2 bases, J shed 5 bases, and the junction held 5 bases outside the gene matches. The CDR3 is CASSLMGQLETQYF. CDR3 bases: TGTGCCAGCAGCTTAATGGGACAGCTGGAGACCCAGTACTTC.

The genes are TRBV5-1 and TRBJ1-4; D gene unclear. This CDR3 is built from 16 residues. In germline, CDR1 is SGHRS, CDR2 YFSETQ. Trimming took off 5 bases at V and 7 bases at J, with 21 bases between the two ends. In DNA, the CDR3 is TGCGCCAGCAGGTCACTCGCCGGGCCAGATGGTGAAAAACTGTTTTTT. Translation gives CASRSLAGPDGEKLFF.

In its sample, this clonotype was seen a few times. The CDR3 bases are TGTGCCAGCAGTAACCGAGGGAAATACAATGAGCAGTTCTTC. The encoded protein is CASSNRGKYNEQFF. This sequence joins TRBV6-1 and TRBJ2-1; TRBD2 might be the D (5 bases). CDR1 is MNHNS, CDR2 SASEGT, per germline. This CDR3 is built from 14 residues. V lost 5 bases, J lost 4 bases, and 12 bases lay in between.

There are a few counts of this clonotype. The V and J genes are TRBV7-2 and TRBJ2-5; D gene unclear. CDR3 size: 13 residues. The V and J ends lost 4 bases and 4 bases respectively, with 10 bases between them. Germline V CDR1 and CDR2: SGHTA, FQGNSA. The CDR3 bases are TGTGCCAGCAGCTCGGACGTTAGAGAGACCCAGTACTTC. Amino acids: CASSSDVRETQYF.

This sequence joins TRBV7-8 and TRBJ2-2; no firm D call. Deletions cut 1 base from V and 3 bases from J, with 12 bases between. This CDR3 has 16 residues. The germline CDR1 and CDR2 sequences are SGHVS and FQNEAQ. This CDR3 is CASSLVGTEHTGELFF. The CDR3 DNA reads as TGTGCCAGCAGCTTAGTAGGCACAGAACACACCGGGGAGCTGTTTTTT.

This clonotype was seen only a few times. DNA for the CDR3: TGTGCCAGCAGTTATACCGGGAGCACAGATACGCAGTATTTT. As protein: CASSYTGSTDTQYF. J is TRBJ2-3 and V is TRBV6-6; no clear D gene. The germline V and J ends were trimmed by 3 bases and 0 bases, with 7 bases remaining between them. The CDR3 totals 14 residues. Germline V gene lookup returns CDR1 MNHNY and CDR2 SVGAGI (reference sequence).

The rearrangement links TRBV5-5 to TRBJ1-5; 10 nucleotides line up with TRBD1. Germline lookup yields CDR1 SGHKS and CDR2 YYEKEE (reference sequence). This CDR3 comprises 15 residues. Unmatched junction bases numbered 4, after V lost 0 bases and J lost 7 bases. This CDR3 reads CASSLGDRGRQPQHF. Here the CDR3 DNA reads TGTGCCAGCAGCTTGGGGGACAGGGGACGGCAGCCCCAGCATTTT.

This clonotype was seen ten or more times. The chain employs TRBV9 and TRBJ2-3; a possible D gene is TRBD2 (5 bases). The germline gives CDR1 SGDLS, CDR2 YYNGEE. The CDR3 has 17 residues. Deletions cut 0 bases from V and 5 bases from J, with 19 bases between. This CDR3 reads CASSVGGMKNRGDTQYF. CDR3 nucleotide sequence: TGTGCCAGCAGCGTAGGTGGTATGAAGAATCGGGGAGATACGCAGTATTTT. The entire variable domain, with the rest obtained from reference TRBV9 and TRBJ2-3, is as follows: DSGVTQTPKHLITATGQRVTLRCSPRSGDLSVYWYQQSLDQGLQFLIQYYNGEERAKGNILERFSAQQFPDLHSELNLSSLELGDSALYFCASSVGGMKNRGDTQYFGPGTRLTVL.

The genes are TRBV4-1 and TRBJ2-4, with D perhaps TRBD1 or TRBD2 (5 bases each). The CDR3 length is 15 residues. Trimming shortened V by 3 bases and J by 5 bases, and 14 bases separated the two germline ends. Germline loops: CDR1 MGHRA, CDR2 YSYEKL. CDR3 sequence (DNA): TGCGCCAGCAGCCAGCATCAGGGAGTCCAAAACATTCAGTACTTC. This gives the protein CASSQHQGVQNIQYF.